This T cell receptor (beta chain) was profiled in a study of cytomegalovirus exposure and HLA in healthy donors. Use of 60 Vbeta and 13 Jbeta primers characterized the PCR. Produced via immunoSEQ multiplex PCR; TCRdb's table is partial and in-frame only. The repertoire holds some 240,000 clones, about nine tenths seen once, with 1.7% in the top ten. The material sequenced was PBMCs. The receptor was isolated from a girl aged 2-10 years in good health and CMV-seronegative.

The CDR3 loop is CASSSSRDRILSNQPQHF. The CDR3 DNA reads as TGTGCCAGCAGTTCGTCCCGGGACAGGATTCTAAGCAATCAGCCCCAGCATTTT. The chain joins TRBV28 to TRBJ1-5; 8 bases map to TRBD1. CDR1 MDHEN and CDR2 SYDVKM come from the germline V gene. This CDR3 has 18 residues. Losses at the gene ends were 4 bases for V and 1 base for J; bases not matched to a gene: 12.